The T cell receptor (beta chain) described here comes from a study of blood T cell repertoires in COVID-19. Study context: There were acute and convalescent COVID-19 samples, and they came from the United States, Italy and Spain.

The Seattle patients joined while their infection was active and were tracked longitudinally afterward. Original data processing: Nucleated cell counts were estimated from reference gene primer amplification. Repertoires were generated with immunoSEQ multiplex PCR, while TCRdb's copy carries only in-frame clones and drops some. V and J calls and clone size are as listed in that table; D and trimming were resolved from the DNA. The table lists about 390,000 clones, about 87% of them singletons. The CDR3 covers 17 residues. The ends lost 4 bases at V and 3 bases at J; junction bases unmatched: 5. Germline V gives CDR1 SGHNT, CDR2 YYREEE (reference sequence).

The clonotype originates from a woman in her sixties with COVID-19, enrolled during active disease. This chain connects TRBV5-4 to TRBJ2-3; 16 nucleotides match TRBD2. The source material was peripheral blood. For the CDR3, the DNA is TGTGCCAGCAGCCTGGGACTAGCGGGGGGGCTGACAGATACGCAGTATTTT. This encodes CASSLGLAGGLTDTQYF.